The 5 T cell receptor beta chains in this list originate from one sample, sequenced in a study of T cell changes during pregnancy in multiple sclerosis. Produced via immunoSEQ multiplex PCR; TCRdb's table is partial and in-frame only. The table includes roughly 70,000 clones, approximately 94% detected once. Sequencing was performed on peripheral blood, taken in the third trimester of pregnancy. These receptors were taken from a female donor with multiple sclerosis, enrolled in a pregnancy study.

The chain uses TRBV19 and TRBJ2-1, with TRBD2 identical over 8 bases. Germline trimming cut 5 bases from V and 1 base from J; bases unmatched to any gene: 4. This CDR3 has 15 amino acids. CDR1 and CDR2 (germline): LNHDA, SQIVND (reference sequence). Here the CDR3 DNA reads TGTGCCAGTAGTTTCGGGACTAGTTCCTACAATGAGCAGTTCTTC. Translated, it gives CASSFGTSSYNEQFF. The full variable domain, its missing parts supplied by reference TRBV19 and TRBJ2-1, is DGGITQSPKYLFRKEGQNVTLSCEQNLNHDAMYWYRQDPGQGLRLIYYSQIVNDFQKGDIAEGYSVSREKKESFPLTVTSAQKNPTAFYLCASSFGTSSYNEQFFGPGTRLTVL.

This sequence joins TRBV18 and TRBJ2-7; 7 bases agree with TRBD1. CDR1 and CDR2 from the germline V gene are KGHSH and LQKENI. V shed 4 bases, J shed 3 bases, and the junction held 6 bases outside the gene matches. This CDR3 spans 14 amino acids. In DNA, the CDR3 is TGTGCCAGCTCACGAACAGGGGATAGCTACGAGCAGTACTTC. This codes for CASSRTGDSYEQYF.

CDR3 nucleotides: TGTGCCAGCATCCTAAAAGGGACAACGCCTGGCTACACCTTC. Amino acids: CASILKGTTPGYTF. The chain is built from TRBV7-9 and TRBJ1-2, with TRBD1 as a possible D gene (6 bases). The CDR3 spans 14 residues. CDR1 and CDR2 (germline): SEHNR, FQNEAQ (reference sequence). V lost 7 bases and J lost 7, with 19 bases in between.

This clone appeared once. V and J are TRBV28 and TRBJ2-4, with D perhaps matching TRBD1 (5 bases). Germline-derived CDR1 and CDR2 are MDHEN and SYDVKM. The ends were cut back, 3 bases at V and 0 bases at J, with 24 bases in the middle. CDR3 size: 20 residues. CDR3 loop: CASSFYRSDFEVIAKNIQYF. In DNA form, the CDR3 reads TGTGCCAGCAGTTTTTACAGGTCCGATTTCGAAGTTATAGCCAAAAACATTCAGTACTTC.

The chain links TRBV10-1 to TRBJ2-2; D is perhaps TRBD1 (5 bases). V lost 6 bases, J lost 5 bases, and 10 bases lay in between. CDR3 length: 13 amino acids. From germline, CDR1 is WNHNN and CDR2 SYGVQD (reference sequence). CDR3 sequence reads: CASRGPRTGELFF. DNA for the CDR3: TGCGCCAGCAGGGGGCCGAGGACCGGGGAGCTGTTTTTT.